The clone carrying this TCR beta chain was counted between two and nine times. Its antigen is not identified. There are 15 residues in the CDR3. The germline CDR1 and CDR2 sequences are ENHRY and SYGVKD. V lost 0 bases and J lost 5, with 11 bases in between. The data were obtained in a study of cytomegalovirus exposure and HLA in healthy donors. As for the study in general: HLA-typed donors were the source of about 81 million unique TCRs held in an early data release. Regarding the study as a whole: A list of approximately 160 TCR beta chains associated with cytomegalovirus was given. An analysis that was carried out later associated fewer than 20,000 TCR beta sequences with HLA alleles at 0.05 false discovery rate.

PCR amplification relied on 60 Vbeta primers (plus 13 Jbeta primers). Original analysis: Unique TCR beta chains totaled some 88 million in a later count, with approximately 10 million of them shared. Sequenced by immunoSEQ multiplex PCR; TCRdb stores in-frame clones only, minus some. Clonal size and the V and J genes are those of that table, whereas D and trimming came from the DNA. Counted here are about 200,000 clones, around 84% occurring once; the ten biggest clones make up around 1.7%. The receptor's source is a woman aged 18-35 years in good health and CMV-seronegative. The rearrangement uses TRBV10-3 and TRBJ2-1, with a weak D call TRBD2 (5 bases). The specimen sequenced was PBMCs. CDR3 in amino acids: CAISESISGNNEQFF. CDR3 sequence (DNA): TGTGCCATCAGTGAGTCGATTTCGGGGAACAATGAGCAGTTCTTC.